This passage covers 2 T cell receptor beta chains from one sample sequenced in a study of blood T cell repertoires in COVID-19. Profiling relied on immunoSEQ multiplex PCR, and the TCRdb table lists in-frame clones only, not all of them. The table records under 250,000 clones, about 87% of them present only once. The sequenced material came from PBMCs or T cells enriched from blood (not recorded which). Receptors originate from a woman aged 25 to 39 who had been exposed to COVID-19.

The chain has TRBV19 and TRBJ1-6; 9 bases are shared with TRBD1. This CDR3 spans 16 amino acids. V was clipped by 5 bases and J by 7 bases; unmatched bases: 9. Germline V gives CDR1 LNHDA, CDR2 SQIVND (reference sequence). CDR3 sequence: CASSEGTGTVNSPLHF. DNA for the CDR3: TGTGCCAGTAGTGAAGGGACAGGGACAGTCAATTCACCCCTCCACTTT. Full variable domain (missing parts from reference TRBV19 and TRBJ1-6): DGGITQSPKYLFRKEGQNVTLSCEQNLNHDAMYWYRQDPGQGLRLIYYSQIVNDFQKGDIAEGYSVSREKKESFPLTVTSAQKNPTAFYLCASSEGTGTVNSPLHFGNGTRLTVT.

This clone was picked up one time. The chain employs TRBV12-3 or TRBV12-4 and TRBJ2-1; D is ambiguous. This CDR3 region has 12 residues. The ends were cut back, 7 bases at V and 5 bases at J, with 9 bases in the middle. The CDR3 reads CASTGAHNEQFF. In DNA, the CDR3 is TGTGCCAGCACTGGAGCCCACAATGAGCAGTTCTTC.